This passage covers 14 T cell receptor beta chains from one sample sequenced in a study of shared T cell receptors in the human thymus. Produced via immunoSEQ multiplex PCR; TCRdb's table is partial and in-frame only. The sample carries 500,000 to 550,000 clones, 75% to 85% recorded once. The sample was also reused in another study, on human thymus T cells.

The specimen sequenced was thymocytes. The receptors shown here come from a boy under two years old with a congenital heart defect.

J is TRBJ2-5 and V is TRBV7-2; 9 bases are a match to TRBD2. The junction had 7 bases not matched to a gene; V was cut back by 5 bases and J by 6 bases. This CDR3 contains 14 residues. Germline lookup yields CDR1 SGHTA and CDR2 FQGNSA. The CDR3 here is CASSVHSGSQTQYF. CDR3 sequence (DNA): TGTGCCAGCAGCGTTCATAGCGGGAGTCAGACCCAGTACTTC.

The CDR3: CASSPVGQGYEQYF. The CDR3 DNA reads as TGTGCCAGCAGCCCGGTGGGACAGGGTTACGAGCAGTACTTC. The rearrangement uses TRBV5-6 and TRBJ2-7, with TRBD1 matching over 9 bases. The germline CDR1 and CDR2 sequences are SGHDT and YYEEEE. The CDR3 is 14 residues long. With 4 bases clipped from V and 4 bases from J, the junction kept 6 bases outside the gene matches.

The chain combines TRBV14 with TRBJ2-7; TRBD1 matches at 9 bases. Germline V CDR1 and CDR2: SGHDN, FVKESK. This CDR3 spans 13 amino acids. V trimming: 5 bases; J trimming: 1 base; junction bases outside the gene matches: 0. The CDR3 region has the DNA TGTGCCAGCAGCGGACAGGGGTCCTACGAGCAGTACTTC. Translating gives CASSGQGSYEQYF. Supplemented by reference TRBV14 and TRBJ2-7, the full variable domain reads EAGVTQFPSHSVIEKGQTVTLRCDPISGHDNLYWYRRVMGKEIKFLLHFVKESKQDESGMPNNRFLAERTGGTYSTLKVQPAELEDSGVYFCASSGQGSYEQYFGPGTRLTVT.

The chain has TRBV13 and TRBJ1-5, with TRBD1 as a possible D gene (5 bases). V lost 4 bases and J lost 5, with 18 bases in between. The CDR3 is made up of 16 amino acids. The V gene's germline CDR1 is PRHDT and CDR2 FYEKMQ (reference sequence). CDR3 region: CASSSDFRVHHQPQHF. The CDR3 bases are TGTGCCAGCAGCTCCGATTTCAGGGTTCATCATCAGCCCCAGCATTTT.

V is TRBV9 and J is TRBJ2-7; 8 bases fit TRBD2. After removal of 3 bases from V and 3 bases from J, the junction contained 11 bases not matched to a gene. The CDR3 loop spans 16 amino acids. Germline loops: CDR1 SGDLS, CDR2 YYNGEE. CDR3 in DNA: TGTGCCAGCAGCGCCCTGGGACTAGTTAACTGCTACGAGCAGTACTTC. Translating it yields CASSALGLVNCYEQYF. Filled out from reference TRBV9 and TRBJ2-7, the complete variable domain reads DSGVTQTPKHLITATGQRVTLRCSPRSGDLSVYWYQQSLDQGLQFLIQYYNGEERAKGNILERFSAQQFPDLHSELNLSSLELGDSALYFCASSALGLVNCYEQYFGPGTRLTVT.

This clone occurred once. The chain joins TRBV5-4 to TRBJ2-7, with TRBD1 matching 7 bases. The V segment lost 3 bases and the J segment 3 bases; nucleotides outside the gene matches: 0. CDR1 is SGHNT and CDR2 is YYREEE in the germline V gene (reference sequence). This CDR3 has 12 amino acids. The CDR3 sequence: CASSSGGYEQYF. CDR3 sequence (DNA): TGTGCCAGCAGCTCAGGGGGCTACGAGCAGTACTTC.

The V call is TRBV9, the J call TRBJ1-3, with 8 nucleotides matching TRBD1. This CDR3 comprises 15 residues. J was trimmed by 4 bases and V by 4 bases; bases with no gene match: 7. Per the germline V gene, CDR1 is SGDLS and CDR2 is YYNGEE. The CDR3: CASSTRDRTGNTIYF. CDR3 in DNA: TGTGCCAGCAGCACCAGGGACAGGACGGGAAACACCATATATTTT.

V is TRBV13 and J is TRBJ2-5, with TRBD2 identical over 7 bases. With the DNA end fitting TRBJ2-7 better, the J assignment may be wrong. The CDR3 has 15 residues. CDR1 is PRHDT, CDR2 FYEKMQ, per germline (reference sequence). The chain's CDR3 is CASSHRAGESGEQYF. The DNA for the CDR3 is TGTGCCAGCAGCCACCGGGCGGGAGAATCGGGCGAGCAGTACTTC.

The J gene is TRBJ2-7, the V gene TRBV11-3; 11 nucleotides agree with TRBD1. This CDR3 comprises 16 residues. V was pared by 2 bases and J by 6 bases, with 9 bases of the junction left unmatched. Germline lookup yields CDR1 SGHNT and CDR2 YENEEA. CDR3 protein: CASSLSGTGGVCEQYF. CDR3 in DNA: TGTGCCAGCAGCTTATCGGGGACAGGGGGGGTCTGCGAGCAGTACTTC.

This clone was observed a few times. The V and J genes are TRBV18 and TRBJ2-5; no firm D call. CDR1 is KGHSH and CDR2 is LQKENI in the germline V gene. This CDR3 is 16 amino acids long. V lost 2 bases to trimming and J lost 4 bases, with 17 bases between them. The CDR3 DNA sequence: TGTGCCAGCTCACCAACTAAAAAGGAAAACCGAGAGACCCAGTACTTC. It is translated as CASSPTKKENRETQYF.

The genes are TRBV12-5 and TRBJ1-3; 10 positions agree with TRBD1. V was pared by 2 bases and J by 0 bases, with 13 bases of the junction left unmatched. CDR3 length equals 20 residues. From germline, CDR1 is LGHNT and CDR2 FRNRAP. The DNA for the CDR3 is TGTGCTAGTGGTTTGCCCCTGGGGGACAGGGGTCCCTCCTCTGGAAACACCATATATTTT. This translates into CASGLPLGDRGPSSGNTIYF.

The CDR3 sequence is CASSDLGGEQYF. The CDR3 DNA reads as TGTGCCAGCAGTGATCTCGGGGGCGAGCAGTACTTC. J is TRBJ2-7 and V is TRBV6-6, with D maybe TRBD2 (6 bases). This CDR3 comprises 12 residues. Trimming took off 5 bases at V and 6 bases at J, with 11 bases between the two ends. Germline-derived CDR1 and CDR2 are MNHNY and SVGAGI (reference sequence).

The CDR3 loop is CASSLATSGDEQFF. The CDR3 DNA sequence: TGTGCCAGCAGCTTAGCCACGTCGGGTGATGAGCAGTTCTTC. This chain uses TRBV7-2 with TRBJ2-1; D gene ambiguous. Germline V lookup: CDR1 SGHTA, CDR2 FQGNSA. Trimming pared 0 bases from V and 8 bases from J, leaving 11 bases between. The CDR3 spans 14 residues.

V usage is TRBV2 and J usage is TRBJ2-7; maybe TRBD2 (5 bases). The length of the CDR3 is 11 residues. The V gene lost 4 bases and the J gene lost 9 bases, with 10 bases spanning the gap. Looked up from germline, CDR1 is SNHLY and CDR2 is FYNNEI. The CDR3 DNA is TGTGCCAGCAGTGGACTGGGAGTGCAGTACTTC. Its protein is CASSGLGVQYF.